The clone carrying this TCR beta chain was picked up many times. Its cognate antigen is unknown. Regarding time point: persistent/refractory GD, antithyroid drugs over 5 years with positive TRAb. The TCR library was made from RNA extracted from PBMCs. This sample is part of a study of regulatory T cells in long-lasting Graves disease. Study-wide results and caveats: Persistent Graves' patients had lower TCR diversity than newly diagnosed ones.

Between the trimmed V and J ends, which lost 5 bases and 9 bases, there was a span of 19 bases. CDR1 and CDR2 (germline): SQVTM, ANQGSEA. The length of the CDR3 is 13 residues. Through Arm-PCR of CDR3 regions and iRepertoire HTBI primers, TCR beta libraries were built. TCRdb passed the multiplex PCR reads through MiXCR, listing each CDR3 protein once. This sample has 430,000 or so distinct CDR3 sequences, with roughly a fifth found just once. This clonotype was obtained from a female donor with Graves disease. The genes are TRBV29-1 and TRBJ2-5; tentatively, D is TRBD1 (6 bases). The sample here was peripheral blood mononuclear cells (PBMCs), taken when the disease was refractory, from a patient treated with antithyroid drugs. CDR3 amino acids: CSVWSDRSLPQYF. CDR3 bases: TGCAGCGTTTGGAGCGACAGGAGTTTGCCCCAGTACTTC. The variable domain in full, completed from reference TRBV29-1 and TRBJ2-5, reads SAVISQKPSRDICQRGTSLTIQCQVDSQVTMMFWYRQQPGQSLTLIATANQGSEATYESGFVIDKFPISRPNLTFSTLTVSNMSPEDSSIYLCSVWSDRSLPQYFGPGTRLLVL.